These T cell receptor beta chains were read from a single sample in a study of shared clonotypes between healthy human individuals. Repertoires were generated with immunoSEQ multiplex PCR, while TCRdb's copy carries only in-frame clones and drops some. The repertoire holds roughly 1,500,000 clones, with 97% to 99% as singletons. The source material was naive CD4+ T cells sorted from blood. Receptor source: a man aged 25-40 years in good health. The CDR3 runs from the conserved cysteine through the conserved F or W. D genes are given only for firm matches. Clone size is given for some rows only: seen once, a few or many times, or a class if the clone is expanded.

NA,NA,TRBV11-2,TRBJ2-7,CASSRDRVRSYEQYF,TGTGCCAGCAGTCGGGACCGGGTTCGGTCCTACGAGCAGTACTTC
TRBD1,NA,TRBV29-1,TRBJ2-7,CSVADRGNRYEQYF,TGCAGCGTAGCGGACAGGGGGAACAGGTACGAGCAGTACTTC
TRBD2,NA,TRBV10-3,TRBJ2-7,CAISVTSGMTYEQYF,TGTGCCATCAGTGTGACTAGCGGGATGACCTACGAGCAGTACTTC
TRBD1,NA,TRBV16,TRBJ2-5,CASRLRGRETQYF,TGTGCCAGCAGACTCAGGGGGCGTGAGACCCAGTACTTC
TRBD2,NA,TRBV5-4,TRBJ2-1,CASSLAGGSSYNEQFF,TGTGCCAGCAGCTTGGCGGGGGGAAGCTCCTACAATGAGCAGTTCTTC
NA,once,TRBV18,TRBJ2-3,CASSPTEDTQYF,TGTGCCAGCTCACCAACGGAAGATACGCAGTATTTT
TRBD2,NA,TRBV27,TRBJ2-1,CASGGIGFSEQFF,TGTGCTTCGGGGGGAATTGGGTTTAGTGAGCAGTTCTTC
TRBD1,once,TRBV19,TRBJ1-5,CASRGGPGRSNQPQHF,TGTGCCAGTAGAGGGGGCCCGGGGAGGAGCAATCAGCCCCAGCATTTT
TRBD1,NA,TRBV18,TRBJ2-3,CASSPQRTGPDTQYF,TGTGCCAGCTCACCCCAACGGACAGGACCAGATACGCAGTATTTT
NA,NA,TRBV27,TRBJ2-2,CASSYPVTGELFF,TGTGCCAGCAGTTACCCGGTTACCGGGGAGCTGTTTTTT
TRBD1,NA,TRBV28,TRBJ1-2,CASSFWGTQGAFHYGYTF,TGTGCCAGCAGTTTTTGGGGAACACAGGGGGCGTTTCACTATGGCTACACCTTC
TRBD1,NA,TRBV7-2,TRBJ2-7,CASSLYPGQGSYEQYF,TGTGCCAGCAGCTTGTACCCGGGACAGGGTTCCTACGAGCAGTACTTC
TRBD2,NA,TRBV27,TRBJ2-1,CASRDTGTSGHNEQFF,TGTGCCAGCAGAGATACCGGGACTAGCGGCCACAATGAGCAGTTCTTC
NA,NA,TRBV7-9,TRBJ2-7,CASSPRWVNKSYEQYF,TGTGCCAGCAGCCCCCGATGGGTTAACAAATCCTACGAGCAGTACTTC
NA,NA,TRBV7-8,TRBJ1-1,CASSLEGFGFGEAFF,TGTGCCAGCAGCTTAGAAGGGTTCGGATTCGGTGAAGCTTTCTTT
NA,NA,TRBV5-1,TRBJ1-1,CASSLSANTEAFF,TGCGCCAGCAGCTTGTCTGCGAACACTGAAGCTTTCTTT
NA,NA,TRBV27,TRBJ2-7,CASSFTGFSYEQYF,TGTGCCAGCAGTTTCACAGGGTTCTCCTACGAGCAGTACTTC
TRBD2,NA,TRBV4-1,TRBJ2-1,CASSPSGSLTGEQFF,TGCGCCAGCAGCCCCAGCGGGAGTTTAACCGGTGAGCAGTTCTTC
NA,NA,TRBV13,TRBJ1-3,CASSLRRGNTIYF,TGTGCCAGCAGCTTACGGAGGGGAAACACCATATATTTT
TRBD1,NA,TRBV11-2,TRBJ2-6,CASSLGTGSSGANVLTF,TGTGCCAGCAGCCTCGGGACAGGGAGCTCTGGGGCCAACGTCCTGACTTTC
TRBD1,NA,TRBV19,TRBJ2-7,CASSRTSGTGHRYEQYF,TGTGCCAGTAGCCGTACATCCGGGACAGGGCATCGATACGAGCAGTACTTC
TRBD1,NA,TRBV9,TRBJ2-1,CASSVGTGVSYNEQFF,TGTGCCAGCAGCGTGGGGACAGGGGTATCCTACAATGAGCAGTTCTTC